Presented here are 26 T cell receptor beta chains from one specimen sequenced in a study of blood T cell repertoires in COVID-19. Assay: immunoSEQ multiplex PCR; the TCRdb copy retains only in-frame clones and omits some. Among roughly 29,000 clones listed, about three quarters were seen once. The sample was peripheral blood. These receptors all come from a boy between 2 and 10 years old with active or convalescent COVID-19.

The chain is built from TRBV7-9 and TRBJ2-7; 12 bases map to TRBD2. CDR3 length: 17 residues. Germline V gene sequence: CDR1 SEHNR, CDR2 FQNEAQ (reference sequence). Unmatched junction bases numbered 7, after V lost 0 bases and J lost 4 bases. CDR3 nucleotides: TGTGCCAGCAGCTTAGCCCCCCTAGCGGGAGGGAGGTACGAGCAGTACTTC. Its translation: CASSLAPLAGGRYEQYF.

The V gene is TRBV6-1, the J gene TRBJ1-6, with 9 positions matching TRBD1. CDR3 length: 16 residues. Looked up from germline, CDR1 is MNHNS and CDR2 is SASEGT. V gave up 4 bases and J gave up 2 bases; unmatched junction bases: 3. The CDR3 DNA follows: TGTGCCAGCAGTGGGGACAGGGCCACCTATAATTCACCCCTCCACTTT. Its protein product is CASSGDRATYNSPLHF.

V usage is TRBV3-1 (or the pseudogene TRBV3-2) and J usage is TRBJ1-5; D gene uncertain. CDR1 and CDR2 from the germline V gene are LGHDT and YNNKEL (reference sequence). The CDR3 loop spans 15 amino acids. Deletions cut 4 bases from V and 5 bases from J, with 15 bases between. CDR3 amino acids: CASSPAGRLDQPQHF. CDR3 DNA: TGTGCCAGCAGCCCCGCGGGCAGACTGGATCAGCCCCAGCATTTT.

This clone was recorded many times. The V gene is TRBV3-1 (or the pseudogene TRBV3-2), the J gene TRBJ2-7, with 7 bases lining up with TRBD2. The J segment lost 0 bases and the V segment lost 3 bases, leaving 11 bases of the junction unmatched. CDR1 is LGHDT, CDR2 YNNKEL, per germline (reference sequence). There are 17 residues in the CDR3. CDR3 DNA: TGTGCCAGCAGCCACCCCCTGGGCGGGGGAGGCTCCTACGAGCAGTACTTC. Its protein product is CASSHPLGGGGSYEQYF.

The chain uses TRBV2 and TRBJ2-7; TRBD1 might be the D (7 bases). CDR3 length equals 18 residues. The V gene lost 0 bases and the J gene lost 3 bases, with 21 bases spanning the gap. Germline loops: CDR1 SNHLY, CDR2 FYNNEI. Here the CDR3 reads CASSEARGVDRTGYEQYV. CDR3 sequence (DNA): TGTGCCAGCAGTGAAGCGAGGGGGGTGGATAGGACAGGCTACGAGCAGTACGTC.

This chain connects TRBV25-1 to TRBJ2-3; 8 nucleotides align to TRBD2. V was pared by 3 bases and J by 4 bases, with 9 bases of the junction left unmatched. The CDR3 is 16 amino acids. Germline V gene data show CDR1 as MGHDK and CDR2 as SYGVNS. CDR3 nucleotide sequence: TGTGCCAGCAGTGACACAAGCGGGAGTTACGCAGATACGCAGTATTTT. Amino acid sequence: CASSDTSGSYADTQYF. Combining the CDR3 with reference TRBV25-1 and TRBJ2-3 gives the whole variable domain EADIYQTPRYLVIGTGKKITLECSQTMGHDKMYWYQQDPGMELHLIHYSYGVNSTEKGDLSSESTVSRIRTEHFPLTLESARPSHTSQYLCASSDTSGSYADTQYFGPGTRLTVL.

The chain uses TRBV9 and TRBJ2-1; TRBD2 matches at 8 bases. From germline, CDR1 is SGDLS and CDR2 YYNGEE. The V and J ends lost 2 bases and 6 bases, in that order; junction bases with no gene match: 13. CDR3 length: 17 amino acids. The CDR3 DNA is TGTGCCAGCAGCGTTTGGTCTAGCGGGTTCAGGGCCAATGAGCAGTTCTTC. Translation gives CASSVWSSGFRANEQFF.

The chain joins TRBV10-1 to TRBJ2-1, with a weak D call TRBD2 (6 bases). Trimming cost V 0 bases and J 7 bases, with 13 bases left between them. Looked up from germline, CDR1 is WNHNN and CDR2 is SYGVQD (reference sequence). This CDR3 spans 15 amino acids. CDR3 DNA sequence: TGCGCCAGCAGTGAGTCGATTCTGGGGGGAAATGAGCAGTTCTTC. Protein product: CASSESILGGNEQFF.

In this sample, this clone turned up a few times. This chain joins TRBV2 and TRBJ1-1; 10 positions match TRBD1. CDR1 and CDR2 from the germline V gene are SNHLY and FYNNEI. The trim removed 6 bases at V and 3 bases at J, leaving 10 bases unmatched. The length of the CDR3 is 16 residues. The CDR3 loop is CASRRQGASTDTEAFF. In DNA, the CDR3 is TGTGCCAGCAGAAGACAGGGGGCTTCGACGGACACTGAAGCTTTCTTT.

V is TRBV27 and J is TRBJ1-2; possibly TRBD1 for D (5 bases). Germline V gene data show CDR1 as MNHEY and CDR2 as SMNVEV (reference sequence). This CDR3 region has 15 residues. V dropped 3 bases and J dropped 4 bases, with 15 bases sitting between them. DNA for the CDR3: TGTGCCAGCAGTTTGACAGTAACCCTTCCCTATGGCTACACCTTC. As protein: CASSLTVTLPYGYTF.

The chain has TRBV30 and TRBJ1-5, with D possibly TRBD1 on 6 matching bases. CDR1 and CDR2 from the germline V gene are GTSNPN and SVGIG (reference sequence). Deletions cut 3 bases from V and 4 bases from J, with 10 bases between. CDR3 length: 13 residues. CDR3: CAWSLGGNQPQHF. In DNA form, the CDR3 reads TGTGCCTGGAGCCTAGGGGGAAATCAGCCCCAGCATTTT.

The chain recombines TRBV10-3 with TRBJ1-4; 8 bases fit TRBD1. There are 18 residues in the CDR3. CDR1 is ENHRY, CDR2 SYGVKD, per germline. Trimming at V came to 0 bases and at J to 8 bases, leaving 14 bases not matched to a gene. CDR3: CAISESSPWTGRGEKLFF. The CDR3 nucleotides are TGTGCCATCAGTGAGTCTTCCCCATGGACAGGGCGGGGAGAAAAACTGTTTTTT.

The CDR3 here is CASMTSEYTDTQYF. CDR3 bases: TGTGCCAGCATGACTAGCGAGTACACAGATACGCAGTATTTT. The chain couples TRBV3-1 (or the pseudogene TRBV3-2) to TRBJ2-3, with TRBD2 identical over 8 bases. Germline-derived CDR1 and CDR2 are LGHDT and YNNKEL (reference sequence). There are 14 residues in the CDR3. J lost 2 bases, V lost 7 bases, and 5 bases had no gene match.

The sample holds a few counts of this clone. The rearrangement uses TRBV2 and TRBJ2-3; perhaps TRBD1 as D (6 bases). The CDR3 is made up of 14 amino acids. Germline CDR1 and CDR2: SNHLY and FYNNEI. Deletions cut 6 bases from V and 2 bases from J, with 12 bases between. The CDR3 region is CASSLDSFTDTQYF. CDR3 DNA sequence: TGTGCCAGCAGCTTGGACAGTTTCACAGATACGCAGTATTTT.

V usage is TRBV7-8 and J usage is TRBJ1-1, with 7 bases lining up with TRBD1. CDR1 and CDR2 from the germline V gene are SGHVS and FQNEAQ. The CDR3 is 17 amino acids. V was pared by 1 base and J by 0 bases, with 8 bases of the junction left unmatched. The CDR3 protein is CASSLVPGQTMNTEAFF. CDR3 sequence (DNA): TGTGCCAGCAGCTTAGTACCGGGACAGACTATGAACACTGAAGCTTTCTTT.

This chain connects TRBV2 to TRBJ2-4; 7 bases agree with TRBD1. CDR3 size: 15 residues. Germline V gives CDR1 SNHLY, CDR2 FYNNEI. The ends lost 5 bases at V and 0 bases at J; junction bases unmatched: 4. The CDR3 DNA sequence: TGTGCCAGCAGTTTGGGACAGTCAGCCAAAAACATTCAGTACTTC. It translates to CASSLGQSAKNIQYF. The entire variable domain, with the rest obtained from reference TRBV2 and TRBJ2-4, is as follows: EPEVTQTPSHQVTQMGQEVILRCVPISNHLYFYWYRQILGQKVEFLVSFYNNEISEKSEIFDDQFSVERPDGSNFTLKIRSTKLEDSAMYFCASSLGQSAKNIQYFGAGTRLSVL.

The chain links TRBV5-1 to TRBJ1-1; weak D call: TRBD1 (5 bases). Germline V gene lookup returns CDR1 SGHRS and CDR2 YFSETQ. The CDR3 has 13 residues. Trimming removed 5 bases from V and 3 bases from J, with 11 bases in between. This CDR3 is CASRPGEDTEAFF. Here the CDR3 DNA reads TGCGCCAGCAGGCCGGGGGAGGACACTGAAGCTTTCTTT.

This chain uses TRBV5-8 with TRBJ2-1; a possible D gene is TRBD2 (6 bases). The ends were cut back, 4 bases at V and 6 bases at J, with 17 bases in the middle. Germline V gene sequence: CDR1 SGHTS, CDR2 YDEGEE. CDR3 length: 15 amino acids. CDR3 region: CASSTTGVPPNEQFF. The DNA of the CDR3 is TGTGCCAGCAGCACAACGGGAGTACCCCCCAATGAGCAGTTCTTC.

This CDR3 reads CASSQDGQGYGYTF. The CDR3 DNA reads TGCGCCAGCAGCCAAGATGGGCAGGGCTATGGCTACACCTTC. The chain has TRBV4-1 and TRBJ1-2; D may be TRBD1 (5 bases). Germline lookup yields CDR1 MGHRA and CDR2 YSYEKL. The CDR3 contains 14 residues. Trimming pared 0 bases from V and 4 bases from J, leaving 9 bases between.

The chain links TRBV9 to TRBJ2-1; 9 nucleotides line up with TRBD2. Per germline, CDR1 SGDLS and CDR2 YYNGEE. Unmatched junction bases numbered 2, after V lost 1 base and J lost 0 bases. CDR3 length: 16 amino acids. The CDR3 region has the DNA TGTGCCAGCAGCGTAACAGCGGGGGGCTCCTACAATGAGCAGTTCTTC. Protein sequence: CASSVTAGGSYNEQFF.

The chain's CDR3 is CSVRFVGHQQETQYF. The CDR3 nucleotides are TGCAGCGTTAGATTTGTCGGACACCAACAAGAGACCCAGTACTTC. The chain carries TRBV29-1 and TRBJ2-5; a weak D match, TRBD1 (5 bases). From germline, CDR1 is SQVTM and CDR2 ANQGSEA. Trimming took 5 bases from V and 2 from J, leaving 18 bases between them. The CDR3 runs 15 residues.

The rearrangement uses TRBV7-9 and TRBJ1-1; D call uncertain. The CDR3 has 14 residues. Germline-derived CDR1 and CDR2 are SEHNR and FQNEAQ (reference sequence). Trimming pared 2 bases from V and 0 bases from J, leaving 7 bases between. CDR3 DNA: TGTGCCAGCAGCTTAACCGGGGTGAACACTGAAGCTTTCTTT. Encoded protein: CASSLTGVNTEAFF.

This clone has just one count. The V gene is TRBV7-8, the J gene TRBJ2-7; 9 bases agree with TRBD1. CDR3 size: 16 residues. With V trimmed by 3 bases and J by 4 bases, 10 bases remained unmatched. CDR1 SGHVS and CDR2 FQNEAQ come from the germline V gene. CDR3 nucleotide sequence: TGTGCCAGCAGCTTGGGACAGGGCGTCTTTTTTTACGAGCAGTACTTC. Translated: CASSLGQGVFFYEQYF. Full variable domain (remainder filled in from reference TRBV7-8 and TRBJ2-7): GAGVSQSPRYKVAKRGQDVALRCDPISGHVSLFWYQQALGQGPEFLTYFQNEAQLDKSGLPSDRFFAERPEGSVSTLKIQRTQQEDSAVYLCASSLGQGVFFYEQYFGPGTRLTVT.

This sequence joins TRBV27 and TRBJ2-1, with 14 bases identical to TRBD2. After removal of 8 bases from V and 5 bases from J, the junction contained 11 bases not matched to a gene. Germline-derived CDR1 and CDR2 are MNHEY and SMNVEV (reference sequence). The CDR3 covers 17 residues. This chain's CDR3 is CASGPRTSGRRHNEQFF. CDR3 nucleotide sequence: TGTGCCAGCGGACCCCGGACTAGCGGGAGGAGACACAATGAGCAGTTCTTC.

The chain employs TRBV5-1 and TRBJ2-7; 8 bases align to TRBD1. Per the germline V gene, CDR1 is SGHRS and CDR2 is YFSETQ. J was trimmed by 2 bases and V by 4 bases; bases with no gene match: 5. The CDR3 totals 14 residues. The CDR3 coding sequence is TGCGCCAGCAGCACCGGACAGGGCGCCTACGAGCAGTACGTC. As protein: CASSTGQGAYEQYV.

J is TRBJ2-5 and V is TRBV6-6, with 10 nucleotides matching TRBD1. J gave up 3 bases and V 1 base, and 5 bases lay outside the gene matches. The germline gives CDR1 MNHNY, CDR2 SVGAGI (reference sequence). CDR3 length: 16 residues. The CDR3 region has the DNA TGTGCCAGCAGTTACTTGGGACAGGGGAAAAAAGAGACCCAGTACTTC. Its translation is CASSYLGQGKKETQYF.